The clone carrying this T cell receptor (beta chain) was observed a few times. Using its own MiXCR run on the reads, TCRdb lists one record per CDR3 protein. The sample has around 490,000 distinct CDR3 sequences, around 27% seen once. This record comes from a study of T cell repertoires in cytomegalovirus infection. Trimming shortened V by 5 bases and J by 2 bases, and 12 bases separated the two germline ends. CDR1 is LGHNA, CDR2 YSLEER, per germline. This CDR3 is built from 14 residues. This receptor was obtained from a human donor in good health (CMV status not recorded). Some clones in this sample may be carry-over from other donors' samples. Sequences were obtained from PBMCs. The V call is TRBV4-3, the J call TRBJ1-2, with no clear D. Written as DNA, the CDR3 is TGCGCCAGCAGCTCGGACGGCCTAAACTATGGCTACACCTTC. Translation gives CASSSDGLNYGYTF.